This entry lists 23 T cell receptor beta chains sequenced from one sample in a study of regulatory T cells in long-lasting Graves disease. TCR beta libraries were built with iRepertoire HTBI primers and Arm-PCR of CDR3 regions. TCRdb called the multiplex PCR reads again in MiXCR, with one record for every CDR3 protein. The table records 350,000 to 500,000 distinct CDR3 sequences, 14% of them present only once. Sample time point: newly diagnosed GD, antithyroid drugs for less than 3 months. The TCR library was made from RNA that had been extracted from PBMCs in TRIzol. These data were likewise used in another study, on T cells in Graves' hyperthyroidism and ophthalmopathy.

The sample here was peripheral blood mononuclear cells (PBMCs), taken at new diagnosis, from a patient treated with antithyroid drugs. The source of these receptors is a woman aged 50 to 60 with Graves disease.

A word on this clonotype: Possible read error: a much larger clone is one base away. The chain links TRBV10-3 to TRBJ2-1; maybe TRBD2 (7 bases). Germline V gene sequence: CDR1 ENHRY, CDR2 SYGVKD. The CDR3 totals 14 residues. Deletions cut 4 bases from V and 10 bases from J, with 17 bases between. CDR3 in DNA: TGTGCCATCAGTGGACCTGGGGGGGCTGGGGAGCAGTTCTTC. Encoded protein: CAISGPGGAGEQFF.

This clonotype was counted many times. The chain carries TRBV12-3 or TRBV12-4 and TRBJ2-4, with TRBD2 matching 12 bases. The CDR3 sequence is 21 residues long. V lost 3 bases and J lost 2; bases outside the gene matches: 17. DNA of the CDR3: TGTGCCAGCAGTTTTTCCTTTGGACTAGCGGGGCGAGGTACCCCCAAAAACATTCAGTACTTC. Translation gives CASSFSFGLAGRGTPKNIQYF.

This clonotype was seen more than once but under ten times. One end of the junction is discordant with germline, which a read error may explain. The chain couples TRBV20-1 to TRBJ2-2; 9 bases are a match to TRBD2. The CDR3 has 14 amino acids. Germline assignment: CDR1 DFQATT and CDR2 SNEGSKA (reference sequence). The CDR3: CSARLAGNTGELLF. The CDR3 DNA follows: TGCAGTGCTAGGCTAGCGGGGAACACCGGGGAGCTGCTTTTT.

At least ten counts were recorded for this clonotype. This chain connects TRBV18 to TRBJ2-7; 13 bases are a match to TRBD2. The CDR3 covers 15 residues. CDR1 is KGHSH, CDR2 LQKENI, per germline. After removal of 4 bases from V and 4 bases from J, the junction contained 4 bases not matched to a gene. The CDR3: CASSRTSGSRYEQYF. The CDR3 bases are TGTGCCAGCTCACGGACTAGCGGGAGTAGGTACGAGCAGTACTTC.

The sample holds a few counts of this clonotype. This chain joins TRBV5-1 and TRBJ2-1, with 8 bases fitting TRBD1. The CDR3 is 15 residues long. V was pared by 4 bases and J by 2 bases, with 5 bases of the junction left unmatched. Germline V lookup: CDR1 SGHRS, CDR2 YFSETQ. In DNA form, the CDR3 reads TGCGCCAGCAGCGCGGGACAGGCCCCCTACAATGAGCAGTTCTTC. This encodes CASSAGQAPYNEQFF.

This clonotype was seen a handful of times. This chain connects TRBV2 to TRBJ2-1; a possible D gene is TRBD1 (9 bases). The germline CDR1 and CDR2 sequences are SNHLY and FYNNEI. Trimming cost V 5 bases and J 8 bases, with 22 bases left between them. The CDR3 is made up of 16 amino acids. CDR3 coding DNA: TGTGCCAGCAGTCGGGGGGGGACAGGGAGGGATGATGAGCAGTTCTTC. Its protein product is CASSRGGTGRDDEQFF.

The table lists this clonotype with many counts. The CDR3 sequence is CASSYEGIMNTEAFF. The CDR3 DNA reads as TGTGCCAGCAGTTACGAAGGCATTATGAACACTGAAGCTTTCTTT. The V call is TRBV6-5, the J call TRBJ1-1; D is unresolved. This CDR3 is built from 15 residues. Germline CDR1 MNHEY, CDR2 SVGAGI. V dropped 2 bases and J dropped 0 bases, with 10 bases sitting between them.

This clonotype was found many times. The J gene is TRBJ2-1, the V gene TRBV27; 12 bases map to TRBD2. The V gene's germline CDR1 is MNHEY and CDR2 SMNVEV (reference sequence). This CDR3 is built from 15 residues. After removal of 3 bases from V and 8 bases from J, the junction contained 5 bases not matched to a gene. In DNA form, the CDR3 reads TGTGCCAGCAGTTTGCCTAGCGGGAGGGCCGATGAGCAGTTCTTC. Encoded protein: CASSLPSGRADEQFF.

This clonotype came up many times. The chain employs TRBV7-9 and TRBJ2-1; a possible D gene is TRBD1 (6 bases). The CDR3 length is 15 residues. The V end was cut by 5 bases, the J end by 3 bases, with 14 bases between. Germline assignment: CDR1 SEHNR and CDR2 FQNEAQ (reference sequence). CDR3 sequence: CASSPRGNLYNEQFF. CDR3 nucleotides: TGTGCCAGCAGCCCGAGGGGGAACCTCTACAATGAGCAGTTCTTC. The full variable domain, in which reference TRBV7-9 and TRBJ2-1 provide the parts outside the CDR3, is DTGVSQNPRHKITKRGQNVTFRCDPISEHNRLYWYRQTLGQGPEFLTYFQNEAQLEKSRLLSDRFSAERPKGSFSTLEIQRTEQGDSAMYLCASSPRGNLYNEQFFGPGTRLTVL.

The chain is built from TRBV4-1 and TRBJ2-5, with a weak D call TRBD1 (6 bases). Trimming cost V 4 bases and J 0 bases, with 9 bases left between them. Germline CDR1 MGHRA, CDR2 YSYEKL. The CDR3 has 14 residues. CDR3 region: CASSRGDNQETQYF. For the CDR3, the DNA is TGCGCCAGCAGCCGAGGGGACAACCAAGAGACCCAGTACTTC.

This clonotype was recorded a few times. This CDR3 is CASSSASIFAEREGPTDTQYF. CDR3 bases: TGTGCCAGCAGCTCCGCTTCTATTTTCGCCGAGCGGGAGGGCCCCACAGATACGCAGTATTTT. V usage is TRBV13 and J usage is TRBJ2-3, with 10 bases aligning to TRBD2. The CDR3 consists of 21 residues. The germline CDR1 and CDR2 sequences are PRHDT and FYEKMQ (reference sequence). With 4 bases clipped from V and 2 bases from J, the junction kept 21 bases outside the gene matches. Using reference TRBV13 and TRBJ2-3 for the parts outside the CDR3, the full variable domain is AAGVIQSPRHLIKEKRETATLKCYPIPRHDTVYWYQQGPGQDPQFLISFYEKMQSDKGSIPDRFSAQQFSDYHSELNMSSLELGDSALYFCASSSASIFAEREGPTDTQYFGPGTRLTVL.

There are a few counts of this clonotype. This chain uses TRBV13 with TRBJ2-1; 15 bases agree with TRBD2. V lost 5 bases and J lost 4; bases outside the gene matches: 9. This CDR3 has 18 amino acids. Per the germline V gene, CDR1 is PRHDT and CDR2 is FYEKMQ (reference sequence). CDR3 in DNA: TGTGCCAGCAGCCATATGGGACTAGCGGGAGGAACGTACAATGAGCAGTTCTTC. This codes for CASSHMGLAGGTYNEQFF.

At least ten counts were recorded for this clonotype. This chain links TRBV28 with TRBJ1-5, with unresolved D. Trimming removed 7 bases at V and 0 bases at J, with 16 bases between. This CDR3 is 16 amino acids long. From germline, CDR1 is MDHEN and CDR2 SYDVKM. The CDR3 bases are TGTGCCAGCAATGTACAGATTAGAGATAGCAATCAGCCCCAGCATTTT. Amino acids: CASNVQIRDSNQPQHF.

This chain connects TRBV10-1 to TRBJ2-7; D is ambiguous. The CDR3 is 12 residues long. Germline values: CDR1 WNHNN, CDR2 SYGVQD (reference sequence). Trimming took 3 bases from V and 3 from J, leaving 6 bases between them. Written as DNA, the CDR3 is TGCGCCAGCAGTGATACGGGCTACGAGCAGTACTTC. This gives the protein CASSDTGYEQYF.

Concerning this clonotype itself: This could be a read error, since a much larger clone is one nucleotide away. The rearrangement uses TRBV7-2 and TRBJ2-5, with 9 bases identical to TRBD2. The DNA end lines up better with TRBJ2-1; the J call may be wrong. Germline V gives CDR1 SGHTA, CDR2 FQGNSA. The CDR3 extends over 16 amino acids. The CDR3 nucleotides are TGTGCCAGCAGCTTACGTCGATCGCGGGAGGGGGCCGAGCAGTTCTTC. It yields the protein CASSLRRSREGAEQFF.

The rearrangement uses TRBV19 and TRBJ1-5; D is unresolved. The CDR3 covers 12 residues. The germline gives CDR1 LNHDA, CDR2 SQIVND (reference sequence). Trimming shortened V by 5 bases and J by 5 bases, and 7 bases separated the two germline ends. CDR3 amino acids: CASSARDQPQHF. CDR3 nucleotide sequence: TGTGCCAGTAGTGCGCGGGATCAGCCCCAGCATTTT. Full variable domain (outside the CDR3, taken from reference TRBV19 and TRBJ1-5): DGGITQSPKYLFRKEGQNVTLSCEQNLNHDAMYWYRQDPGQGLRLIYYSQIVNDFQKGDIAEGYSVSREKKESFPLTVTSAQKNPTAFYLCASSARDQPQHFGDGTRLSIL.

This clonotype was detected many times. This chain joins TRBV7-9 and TRBJ2-1; perhaps TRBD1 as D (5 bases). The CDR3 runs 15 residues. V gave up 5 bases and J gave up 2 bases, with 13 bases separating them. Germline assignment: CDR1 SEHNR and CDR2 FQNEAQ (reference sequence). The CDR3 DNA reads TGTGCCAGCAGCGGGGCGGAGACACCCTACAATGAGCAGTTCTTC. Protein product: CASSGAETPYNEQFF.

This clonotype has ten or more counts. The V gene is TRBV28, the J gene TRBJ2-5, with D unresolved. Germline CDR1 is MDHEN and CDR2 is SYDVKM. V lost 3 bases to trimming and J lost 2 bases, with 7 bases between them. The CDR3 loop spans 13 amino acids. The CDR3 region is CASSFVYQETQYF. CDR3 sequence (DNA): TGTGCCAGCAGTTTCGTCTATCAAGAGACCCAGTACTTC.

The chain joins TRBV20-1 to TRBJ2-7; 7 nucleotides line up with TRBD1. J was trimmed by 2 bases and V by 5 bases; bases with no gene match: 12. The germline CDR1 and CDR2 sequences are DFQATT and SNEGSKA (reference sequence). The CDR3 totals 15 residues. The CDR3 DNA is TGCAGTGCTTTTGGGCAGGGACAGACCACCTACGAGCAGTACTTC. Protein: CSAFGQGQTTYEQYF.

This clonotype was seen many times. The V and J genes are TRBV5-1 and TRBJ2-5; possibly TRBD1 for D (5 bases). V shed 1 base and J shed 4 bases, with 8 bases lying between them. Per the germline V gene, CDR1 is SGHRS and CDR2 is YFSETQ. This CDR3 is built from 13 residues. The CDR3 DNA is TGCGCCAGCAGCTTGCAGGGCAGAGAGACCCAGTACTTC. Translating it yields CASSLQGRETQYF. The whole variable domain, remainder taken from reference TRBV5-1 and TRBJ2-5, is KAGVTQTPRYLIKTRGQQVTLSCSPISGHRSVSWYQQTPGQGLQFLFEYFSETQRNKGNFPGRFSGRQFSNSRSEMNVSTLELGDSALYLCASSLQGRETQYFGPGTRLLVL.

This clonotype was seen only a few times. The chain has TRBV10-3 and TRBJ1-5; 11 bases align to TRBD1. V was clipped by 6 bases and J by 3 bases; unmatched bases: 4. CDR1 is ENHRY and CDR2 is SYGVKD in the germline V gene. The CDR3 has 15 residues. The CDR3 sequence is CAIRSGQGDNQPQHF. As DNA, the CDR3 is TGTGCCATCAGGTCGGGACAGGGGGACAATCAGCCCCAGCATTTT.

The gene calls are TRBV6-5 and TRBJ1-5, with 7 bases matching TRBD1. CDR3 size: 15 residues. The germline V gene has CDR1 MNHEY and CDR2 SVGAGI. The V gene end was trimmed by 4 bases and the J gene end by 5 bases; junction bases not matched to a gene: 8. The CDR3 DNA is TGTGCCAGCAGTTCTGCAGGGGGAGGGTATCAGCCCCAGCATTTT. Translating gives CASSSAGGGYQPQHF.

In nucleotides, the CDR3 is TGTGCCAGCAGCTTGGAATTAGCGGGAGGGTCCCGCCAGGAGAGCGAGCAGTACTTC. Translation gives CASSLELAGGSRQESEQYF. The chain employs TRBV5-5 and TRBJ2-7, with 11 nucleotides matching TRBD2. Germline V CDR1 and CDR2: SGHKS, YYEKEE (reference sequence). The CDR3 is 19 amino acids. Unmatched junction bases numbered 17, after V lost 0 bases and J lost 6 bases.